These 10 T cell receptor beta chains were all obtained from the same sample, sequenced in a study of blood T cell repertoires in COVID-19. Only in-frame clones appear in the TCRdb table, and some are missing; sequencing was by immunoSEQ multiplex PCR. The sample includes over 11,000 clones, approximately 88% seen only once; the top ten take more than 4.5%. The sequenced sample was peripheral blood. These TCRs come from a human donor in a cohort sampled during active COVID-19.

This clone occurred a few times. The V gene is TRBV4-1, the J gene TRBJ2-7, with 10 positions matching TRBD2. The CDR3 runs 16 residues. Germline V gene sequence: CDR1 MGHRA, CDR2 YSYEKL. J lost 0 bases, V lost 0 bases, and 2 bases had no gene match. As DNA, the CDR3 is TGCGCCAGCAGCCAAGAACCTAGCGGGAGCTCCTACGAGCAGTACTTC. It specifies CASSQEPSGSSYEQYF.

The genes are TRBV27 and TRBJ2-3; D not resolved. In germline, CDR1 is MNHEY, CDR2 SMNVEV (reference sequence). The CDR3 consists of 14 residues. V gave up 4 bases and J gave up 0 bases, with 8 bases separating them. CDR3: CASSWATSTDTQYF. CDR3 DNA: TGTGCCAGCAGTTGGGCCACCAGCACAGATACGCAGTATTTT.

The chain carries TRBV3-1 (or the pseudogene TRBV3-2) and TRBJ2-6, with D possibly matching TRBD1 (6 bases). The CDR3 loop spans 14 amino acids. Trimming took off 4 bases at V and 4 bases at J, with 8 bases between the two ends. Germline loops: CDR1 LGHDT, CDR2 YNNKEL (reference sequence). CDR3: CASSRGHGANVLTF. CDR3 bases: TGTGCCAGCAGCCGGGGGCACGGGGCCAACGTCCTGACTTTC.

The chain recombines TRBV6-2 or TRBV6-3 with TRBJ1-1; TRBD1 might be the D (5 bases). Trimming took off 2 bases at V and 5 bases at J, with 12 bases between the two ends. The CDR3 is made up of 14 amino acids. Germline V lookup: CDR1 MNHEY, CDR2 SVGEGT. Written as DNA, the CDR3 is TGTGCCAGCAGTTACGACGGGGGTAGGACTGAAGCTTTCTTT. Translation gives CASSYDGGRTEAFF.

The chain has TRBV28 and TRBJ2-4; tentatively, D is TRBD2 (6 bases). Looked up from germline, CDR1 is MDHEN and CDR2 is SYDVKM. This CDR3 spans 16 amino acids. V shed 4 bases and J shed 1 base, with 14 bases lying between them. CDR3 loop: CASSSSGRGAKNIQYF. The CDR3 DNA reads TGTGCCAGCAGTTCCTCTGGACGGGGGGCCAAAAACATTCAGTACTTC.

The rearrangement links TRBV14 to TRBJ2-5; D perhaps matches TRBD2 (6 bases). Deletions cut 0 bases from V and 4 bases from J, with 24 bases between. The CDR3 is 19 residues long. Germline CDR1 reads SGHDN; CDR2 reads FVKESK. CDR3 region: CASSQDGTAGLEGRETQYF. CDR3 DNA sequence: TGTGCCAGCAGCCAAGATGGAACTGCGGGACTCGAGGGTAGAGAGACCCAGTACTTC.

This clone was seen a single time. The CDR3 sequence is CASSRGGNEQFF. CDR3 bases: TGTGCCAGCAGCCGAGGAGGTAATGAGCAGTTCTTC. The chain employs TRBV2 and TRBJ2-1; maybe TRBD2 (5 bases). V lost 6 bases and J 7 bases, leaving 10 bases between the germline ends. Per the germline V gene, CDR1 is SNHLY and CDR2 is FYNNEI. The CDR3 spans 12 residues.

The rearrangement joins TRBV28 to TRBJ2-5, with a weak D call TRBD1 (6 bases). V lost 10 bases and J lost 5, with 17 bases in between. The V gene's germline CDR1 is MDHEN and CDR2 SYDVKM. The CDR3 is 13 residues long. CDR3 sequence reads: CATRTPGVETQYF. CDR3 nucleotide sequence: TGTGCCACAAGAACCCCAGGGGTCGAGACCCAGTACTTC. Complete variable domain (other parts from reference TRBV28 and TRBJ2-5): DVKVTQSSRYLVKRTGEKVFLECVQDMDHENMFWYRQDPGLGLRLIYFSYDVKMKEKGDIPEGYSVSREKKERFSLILESASTNQTSMYLCATRTPGVETQYFGPGTRLLVL.

The V call is TRBV6-2 or TRBV6-3, the J call TRBJ2-2; D is possibly TRBD1 (5 bases). CDR1 MNHEY and CDR2 SVGEGT come from the germline V gene. The CDR3 has 15 residues. V dropped 3 bases and J dropped 0 bases, with 8 bases sitting between them. CDR3 in amino acids: CASSYMTANTGELFF. The DNA of the CDR3 is TGTGCCAGCAGTTATATGACAGCGAACACCGGGGAGCTGTTTTTT.

This chain connects TRBV30 to TRBJ1-1, with TRBD1 matching 9 bases. This CDR3 has 14 amino acids. The J segment lost 5 bases and the V segment lost 3 bases, leaving 7 bases of the junction unmatched. The germline gives CDR1 GTSNPN, CDR2 SVGIG (reference sequence). The CDR3 spells CAWRGGQGWTEAFF. Here the CDR3 DNA reads TGTGCCTGGAGGGGGGGACAGGGATGGACTGAAGCTTTCTTT.